These 13 T cell receptor beta chains came from one sample sequenced in a study of T and B cells in COVID-19 patients. BIOMED2 TRB-A/B primer pools were used in multiplex TRB PCR. TCRdb re-derived calls from the multiplex PCR reads in MiXCR, one entry per CDR3 protein. The repertoire holds over 7,000 distinct CDR3 sequences, with 30% to 35% as singletons. TRB was amplified from about 260-540 ng of blood genomic DNA. Source material: blood. The receptors derive from a human donor with active COVID-19.

The chain carries TRBV19 and TRBJ2-4; maybe TRBD1 (5 bases). V gave up 8 bases and J gave up 4 bases, with 18 bases separating them. This CDR3 is built from 15 residues. Germline V CDR1 and CDR2: LNHDA, SQIVND (reference sequence). CDR3 nucleotides: TGTGCCAGTGGAAAAATCGACAGTACGAAAAACATTCAGTACTTC. Translated: CASGKIDSTKNIQYF.

This clonotype qualifies as medium-sized (0.01 to 0.1%). The chain uses TRBV6-1 and TRBJ2-7, with 8 bases matching TRBD1. Germline assignment: CDR1 MNHNS and CDR2 SASEGT. The trim removed 6 bases at V and 6 bases at J, leaving 4 bases unmatched. The CDR3 loop spans 12 amino acids. For the CDR3, the DNA is TGTGCCAGCAGAGACAGGGGTCCCGAGCAGTACGTC. Its translation is CASRDRGPEQYV.

This chain joins TRBV20-1 and TRBJ2-1; 10 nucleotides align to TRBD2. V lost 5 bases, J lost 8 bases, and 12 bases stayed unmatched. CDR1 is DFQATT and CDR2 is SNEGSKA in the germline V gene (reference sequence). This CDR3 spans 15 amino acids. The CDR3 region has the DNA TGCAGTGCTGTCCCTCCTAGCGGGAGCGGCGATGAGCAGTTCTTC. Amino acids: CSAVPPSGSGDEQFF.

This clonotype turned up a few times. The CDR3: CANGTGAVGELFF. The CDR3 DNA is TGCGCCAACGGGACAGGGGCAGTAGGGGAGCTGTTTTTT. This chain joins TRBV5-1 and TRBJ2-2; 10 nucleotides align to TRBD1. The CDR3 length is 13 residues. Germline CDR1 SGHRS, CDR2 YFSETQ. Germline trimming cut 9 bases from V and 8 bases from J; bases unmatched to any gene: 7.

The chain uses TRBV11-2 and TRBJ1-3; no reliable D call. V was trimmed by 0 bases and J by 5 bases, leaving 8 bases between them. Germline V gene lookup returns CDR1 SGHAT and CDR2 FQNNGV. The CDR3 has 14 amino acids. CDR3 in DNA: TGTGCCAGCAGCTTAGAGCCATACAGAAACACCATATATTTT. Protein: CASSLEPYRNTIYF. Full variable domain (outside the CDR3, taken from reference TRBV11-2 and TRBJ1-3): EAGVAQSPRYKIIEKRQSVAFWCNPISGHATLYWYQQILGQGPKLLIQFQNNGVVDDSQLPKDRFSAERLKGVDSTLKIQPAKLEDSAVYLCASSLEPYRNTIYFGEGSWLTVV.

In regard to this clonotype: The junction does not match germline at one end; this may be a read error. The chain carries TRBV7-6 and TRBJ2-1, with D perhaps TRBD2 (6 bases). Germline V gene data show CDR1 as SGHVS and CDR2 as FNYEAQ. This CDR3 region has 15 residues. CDR3 sequence reads: CASSLGGESYNAQFF. CDR3 sequence (DNA): TGTGCCAGCAGCTTAGGGGGGGAGTCCTACAATGCGCAGTTCTTC.

The sample holds one count of this clonotype. The chain employs TRBV29-1 and TRBJ1-3; TRBD1 aligns across 10 bases. Per the germline V gene, CDR1 is SQVTM and CDR2 is ANQGSEA. Trimming cost V 6 bases and J 2 bases; bases outside gene matches: 4. This CDR3 contains 14 residues. CDR3 DNA: TGCAGCGTGTCCGGGACAGGGGCTGGAAACACCATATATTTT. This translates into CSVSGTGAGNTIYF.

The chain combines TRBV7-9 with TRBJ2-1, with D possibly called TRBD1 or TRBD2 (5 bases each). The CDR3 loop spans 17 amino acids. Germline V gene sequence: CDR1 SEHNR, CDR2 FQNEAQ (reference sequence). V lost 5 bases to trimming and J lost 8 bases, with 25 bases between them. In nucleotides, the CDR3 is TGTGCCAGCAGCGATCCGGTGGGGACCTCCCTTATGGATGAGCAGTTCTTC. Its translation is CASSDPVGTSLMDEQFF.

J is TRBJ2-7 and V is TRBV5-1; no clear D gene. Between the trimmed V and J ends, which lost 0 bases and 2 bases, there was a span of 9 bases. The CDR3 has 14 amino acids. Germline loops: CDR1 SGHRS, CDR2 YFSETQ. DNA of the CDR3: TGCGCCAGCAGCTTGGGACTGGCACCCTACGAGCAGTACGTC. This sequence encodes CASSLGLAPYEQYV.

This clonotype is categorized as medium-sized. The chain uses TRBV27 and TRBJ2-5, with D possibly TRBD1 on 5 matching bases. Germline values: CDR1 MNHEY, CDR2 SMNVEV (reference sequence). The CDR3 runs to 12 residues. The V and J ends lost 6 bases and 4 bases respectively, with 9 bases between them. In nucleotides, the CDR3 is TGTGCCAGCAGCCTTACAGGAGAGACCCAGTACTTC. Encoded protein: CASSLTGETQYF.

The genes are TRBV6-2 or TRBV6-3 and TRBJ2-5, with TRBD1 identical over 7 bases. The CDR3 has 17 residues. The J segment lost 4 bases and the V segment lost 2 bases, leaving 13 bases of the junction unmatched. Per germline, CDR1 MNHEY and CDR2 SVGEGT. The CDR3 sequence is CASSYDLAQGHGETQYF. CDR3 bases: TGTGCCAGCAGTTACGACTTAGCACAGGGGCATGGAGAGACCCAGTACTTC.

Points on this clonotype: This could be a read error, since a much larger clone is one nucleotide away. V gene TRBV19 combines with J gene TRBJ2-5; TRBD1 might be the D (5 bases). The V gene lost 8 bases and the J gene lost 0 bases, with 13 bases spanning the gap. The V gene's germline CDR1 is LNHDA and CDR2 SQIVND (reference sequence). There are 14 residues in the CDR3. CDR3 sequence reads: CASSWGVDQETQYF. The CDR3 nucleotides are TGTGCCAGTTCCTGGGGCGTGGACCAAGAGACCCAGTACTTC.

This clonotype was seen only a few times. This chain connects TRBV7-2 to TRBJ2-2; TRBD2 matches 7 bases. With V trimmed by 3 bases and J by 8 bases, 0 bases remained unmatched. CDR3 size: 12 residues. In germline, CDR1 is SGHTA, CDR2 FQGNSA. The CDR3 reads CASSFSGGELFF. The CDR3 nucleotides are TGTGCCAGCAGCTTTAGCGGGGGGGAGCTGTTTTTT.